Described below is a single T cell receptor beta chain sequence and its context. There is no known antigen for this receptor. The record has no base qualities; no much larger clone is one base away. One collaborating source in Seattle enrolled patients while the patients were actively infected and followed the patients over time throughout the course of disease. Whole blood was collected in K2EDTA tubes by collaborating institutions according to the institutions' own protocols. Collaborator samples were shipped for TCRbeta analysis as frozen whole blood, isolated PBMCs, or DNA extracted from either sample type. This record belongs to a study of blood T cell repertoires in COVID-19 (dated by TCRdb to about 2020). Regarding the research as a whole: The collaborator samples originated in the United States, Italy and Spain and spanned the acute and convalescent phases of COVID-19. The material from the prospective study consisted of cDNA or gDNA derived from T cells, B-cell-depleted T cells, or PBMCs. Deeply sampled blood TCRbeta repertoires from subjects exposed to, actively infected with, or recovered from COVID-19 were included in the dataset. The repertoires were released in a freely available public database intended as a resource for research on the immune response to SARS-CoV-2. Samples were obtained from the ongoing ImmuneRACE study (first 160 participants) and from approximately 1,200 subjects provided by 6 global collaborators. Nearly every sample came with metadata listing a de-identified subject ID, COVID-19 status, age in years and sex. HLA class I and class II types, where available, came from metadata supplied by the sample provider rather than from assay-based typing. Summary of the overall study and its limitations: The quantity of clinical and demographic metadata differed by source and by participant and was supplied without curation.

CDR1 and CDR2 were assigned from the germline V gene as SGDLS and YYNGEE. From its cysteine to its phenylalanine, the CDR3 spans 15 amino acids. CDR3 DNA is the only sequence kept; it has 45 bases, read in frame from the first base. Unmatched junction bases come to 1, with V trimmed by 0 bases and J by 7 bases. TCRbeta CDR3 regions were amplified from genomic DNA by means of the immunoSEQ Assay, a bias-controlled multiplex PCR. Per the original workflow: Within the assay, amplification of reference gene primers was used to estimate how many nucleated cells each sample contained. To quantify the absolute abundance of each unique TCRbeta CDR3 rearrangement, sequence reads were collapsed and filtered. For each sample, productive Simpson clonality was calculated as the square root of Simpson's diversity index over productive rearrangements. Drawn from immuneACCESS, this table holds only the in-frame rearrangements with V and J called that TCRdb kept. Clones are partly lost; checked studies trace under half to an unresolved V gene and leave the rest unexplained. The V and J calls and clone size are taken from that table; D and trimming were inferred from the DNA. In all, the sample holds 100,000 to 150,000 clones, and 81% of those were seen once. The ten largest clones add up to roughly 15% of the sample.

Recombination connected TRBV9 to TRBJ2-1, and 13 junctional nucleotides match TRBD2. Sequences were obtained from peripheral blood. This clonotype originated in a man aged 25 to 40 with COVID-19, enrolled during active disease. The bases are TGTGCCAGCAGCGTAGGGACTAGCGGGGGTAATGAGCAGTTCTTC. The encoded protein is CASSVGTSGGNEQFF.